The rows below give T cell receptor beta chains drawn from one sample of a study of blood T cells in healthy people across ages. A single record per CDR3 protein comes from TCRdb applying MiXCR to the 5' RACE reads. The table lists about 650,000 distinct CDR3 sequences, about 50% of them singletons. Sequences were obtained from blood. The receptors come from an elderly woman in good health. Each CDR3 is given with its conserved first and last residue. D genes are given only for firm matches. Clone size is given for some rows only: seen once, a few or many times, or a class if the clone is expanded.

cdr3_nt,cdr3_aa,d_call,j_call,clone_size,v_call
TGTGCCAGCAGCACCCTGATCTTATACAATGAGCAGTTCTTC,CASSTLILYNEQFF,-,TRBJ2-1,many,TRBV7-9
TGCGCCAGCAGCGGGACCGCAACCACAGATACGCAGTATTTT,CASSGTATTDTQYF,-,TRBJ2-3,few,TRBV5-1
TGCGCCAGCAGCTTGGAGGGGTACGAGCAGTACTTC,CASSLEGYEQYF,-,TRBJ2-7,many,TRBV5-1
TGCAGTGCTAGTGCCCCCGGCGGTACGCAGTATTTT,CSASAPGGTQYF,-,TRBJ2-3,many,TRBV20-1
TGTGCCACCAGCAGAGATAACCGACAGATCTATGGCTACACCTTC,CATSRDNRQIYGYTF,-,TRBJ1-2,-,TRBV15
TGTGCCAGCTCACCACCGAACAGGGAGGGTGGAAACAGTCAGTACTTC,CASSPPNREGGNSQYF,-,TRBJ2-4,-,TRBV18
TGTGCCAGCAGCGTAAATGTAGCGGGGACAGATACGCAGTATTTT,CASSVNVAGTDTQYF,TRBD2,TRBJ2-3,-,TRBV9
TGTGCCAGCAGTTTTGGCAGGGGCGAAACAGATACGCAGTATTTT,CASSFGRGETDTQYF,-,TRBJ2-3,-,TRBV12-3/TRBV12-4
TGTGCCAGCAGCCGCACCCGAGGGATTTATGGCTACACCTTC,CASSRTRGIYGYTF,-,TRBJ1-2,-,TRBV3-1
TGCAGTGCTAGAGATTTGGTTGGGACAGACAGTTCACCCCTCCACTTT,CSARDLVGTDSSPLHF,TRBD1,TRBJ1-6,-,TRBV20-1
TGTGCCAGCAGACGGGCTGACTCCGGGGCCAACGTCCTGACTTTC,CASRRADSGANVLTF,-,TRBJ2-6,-,TRBV6-2/TRBV6-3
TGTGCCAGCAGCCAACCGGGACAGAGGGTGATGGAGACCCAGTACTTC,CASSQPGQRVMETQYF,TRBD1,TRBJ2-5,-,TRBV3-1
TGCCCCAAGAACCGGGACAGACGAAATCAGCCCCAGCATTTT,CPKNRDRRNQPQHF,TRBD1,TRBJ1-5,few,TRBV20-1
TGTGCCAGCAGTAAGCGGGGGGGATACAATGAGCAGTTCTTC,CASSKRGGYNEQFF,TRBD2,TRBJ2-1,once,TRBV28
TGCAGCGTTTCCGAGGGTCAGGGCTACACCTTC,CSVSEGQGYTF,-,TRBJ1-2,-,TRBV29-1
TGTGCCAGCAGTCTATTCGGACTAGCAACGGATGAGCAGTTCTTC,CASSLFGLATDEQFF,TRBD2,TRBJ2-1,many,TRBV7-2
TGCAGCGTTGTGGGGACAGGGGGCCCATCGGGTGAGCAGTTCTTC,CSVVGTGGPSGEQFF,TRBD1,TRBJ2-1,-,TRBV29-1
TGTGCCAGCAGTTACGCGGATAGGGCCTATGGCTACACCTTC,CASSYADRAYGYTF,-,TRBJ1-2,-,TRBV6-6
TGTGCCAGCAGCCCAGTTGCGCACGGAGGGGGTGAGCAGTTCTTC,CASSPVAHGGGEQFF,-,TRBJ2-1,few,TRBV7-3
TGTGCCATCAGCGGACAGAGGAATGAGCAGTTCTTC,CAISGQRNEQFF,-,TRBJ2-1,many,TRBV10-3
TGTGCCAGCTCACGGCCAACAGGGGCCGGTTTAGGCGACTACACCTTC,CASSRPTGAGLGDYTF,TRBD1,TRBJ1-2,-,TRBV18
TGCGCCAGCAGCTCCGGGACCATCACAGATACGCAGTATTTT,CASSSGTITDTQYF,-,TRBJ2-3,few,TRBV5-1
TGTGCCAGCAGTTTAGGACAGGGCGGTCGGGAAAAACTGTTTTTT,CASSLGQGGREKLFF,TRBD1,TRBJ1-4,many,TRBV12-3/TRBV12-4
TGTGCCAGCAGCTTGGCCGGGACTAGCGGGGACAATGAGCAGTTCTTC,CASSLAGTSGDNEQFF,TRBD2,TRBJ2-1,few,TRBV5-5
TGCAGTGCAATAGTGGGAGGGCCGGGAGATACGCAGTATTTT,CSAIVGGPGDTQYF,TRBD2,TRBJ2-3,-,TRBV20-1
TGTGCCAGCAGGGTTCTGGATGGGGAGACCCAGTACTTC,CASRVLDGETQYF,-,TRBJ2-5,-,TRBV2
TGTGCCAGCAGCCCGGGACGGAGTTTTGAGGAGACCCAGTACTTC,CASSPGRSFEETQYF,-,TRBJ2-5,-,TRBV4-2
TGTGCCACCAGCAGAGATCGCACAGTTGGTGAAAAACTGTTTTTT,CATSRDRTVGEKLFF,-,TRBJ1-4,-,TRBV15
TGTGCCACCAGTGATTCTCGCACTAGCGGGAGGTACGATACGCAGTATTTT,CATSDSRTSGRYDTQYF,TRBD2,TRBJ2-3,-,TRBV24-1
TGTGCCAGCAGCGAATTTCTCCGGGACCGGAATGTCTACGAGCAGTACTTC,CASSEFLRDRNVYEQYF,-,TRBJ2-7,-,TRBV14
TGCAGTGCTAACCAGGCCTATGGCTACACCTTC,CSANQAYGYTF,-,TRBJ1-2,-,TRBV20-1
TGTGCCAGCAGCAAGGACAGAACCTACGAGCAGTACTTC,CASSKDRTYEQYF,-,TRBJ2-7,-,TRBV27
TGTGCCTGGAGTCCCCTGGGACAGTACAATGAGCAGTTCTTC,CAWSPLGQYNEQFF,TRBD1,TRBJ2-1,-,TRBV30
TGCGCCAGCAGCACATCACTAGCGGCCTACGAGCAGTACTTC,CASSTSLAAYEQYF,TRBD2,TRBJ2-7,many,TRBV5-1
TGCGCCAGCCGGGAGGGCGTTAATGAGCAGTTCTTC,CASREGVNEQFF,TRBD2,TRBJ2-1,-,TRBV5-1
TGCAGTGCGCCGACTAGCGGGAGGGCCAAAAACATTCAGTACTTC,CSAPTSGRAKNIQYF,TRBD2,TRBJ2-4,many,TRBV20-1
TGTGCCAGCAACTCACGGGACAGGGTGGGTAATGAGCAGTACTTC,CASNSRDRVGNEQYF,TRBD1,TRBJ2-7,-,TRBV28
TGCGCCAGCAGCTTGGAAGGTCGGGGTTACAATGAGCAGTTCTTC,CASSLEGRGYNEQFF,-,TRBJ2-1,-,TRBV5-1
TGTGCCAGCAGCCAAGAAACTAGCGGTACGCAGTATTTT,CASSQETSGTQYF,TRBD2,TRBJ2-3,many,TRBV4-2
TGTGCCAGCAGCTCCGCAGGTCAAGCGGGAGTGGGTTTAAAAGGCAATGAGCAGTACTTC,CASSSAGQAGVGLKGNEQYF,TRBD2,TRBJ2-7,-,TRBV11-1
TGTGCCAGCAGCGTAGACCCTAGCGGGGGTACGCAGTATTTT,CASSVDPSGGTQYF,TRBD2,TRBJ2-3,-,TRBV9
TGTGCCAGCAGGATGAGCGGGGGGGCTCTCTACGAGCAGTACTTC,CASRMSGGALYEQYF,TRBD2,TRBJ2-7,many,TRBV6-2/TRBV6-3
TGTGCCAGCTTGGCTAGCGGGGGCACAGATACGCAGTATTTT,CASLASGGTDTQYF,TRBD2,TRBJ2-3,many,TRBV7-9
TGTGCCAGCAGTTATGGGACAGGGGGCGTAACTAATGAAAAACTGTTTTTT,CASSYGTGGVTNEKLFF,TRBD1,TRBJ1-4,few,TRBV6-6
TGTGCCAGCAGTTACTCCGGACTAGGGAGTCGGGAGCAGTACTTC,CASSYSGLGSREQYF,TRBD2,TRBJ2-7,few,TRBV6-5